This TCR beta chain was captured in a study of blood T cells in healthy people across ages (dated by TCRdb to between 2015 and 2017). Describing the broader study: In model experiments, template switching captured roughly one uniquely barcoded TCR beta cDNA molecule for every two T cells. The study measured age-related changes in TCR beta repertoire diversity using deep sequencing normalized with unique cDNA molecular identifiers. Four age groups were formed from the donors: young (average 16 years), middle-aged (just under 40), aged (around 62) and long-lived (about 80). Donors of different ages were randomly distributed across sequencing lanes to avoid experimental bias. The study analyzed two additional independent replicas of 1 million unique cDNA reads from the same blood draw for two donors, one aged 18 to 29 and one aged 80 or older.

The donors were roughly 39 Caucasian individuals from Russia, aged roughly 6 to 90 years, who were systemically healthy. About 10 milliliters of peripheral blood were collected from each donor into EDTA-treated Vacutainer tubes. Ficoll-Paque density-gradient centrifugation was used to isolate PBMCs, with at least 7 million per sample. Trizol reagent was used to extract total RNA from the PBMCs, yielding at least 5.5 micrograms per sample. For every donor, an aliquot of PBMCs went through flow cytometry to measure the percentages of naive CD45RAhigh/CD27high T cells. A few counts support this clonotype. The specificity of this receptor is unknown. No much larger clone exists at a distance of one base, and base qualities are not known. The library was made by 5' RACE. The sequencer was an Illumina HiSeq 2500. A second 7 to 11 cycle PCR used a sample-barcoded 5' primer and a J-beta primer mix. Each TCR beta cDNA molecule received a unique molecular identifier from a template-switch 5' adaptor carrying 12 random nucleotides. At least 2.5 million CDR3-containing paired-end reads were obtained from each sample. First-strand cDNA was synthesized from all RNA with the Mint cDNA synthesis kit, primed by a TRBC-specific oligonucleotide. All cDNA was treated with uracil-DNA glycosylase and then went through a first 18-cycle PCR with the universal primers M1SS and BC2_uni_R. Processing in the source paper ran as follows. Normalization of each sample was performed by random selection of 1 million high-quality reads, each carrying a distinct molecular identifier. Reads with shared molecular identifiers were discarded instead of being binned into consensus sequences. MiTCR, set to a Q25 quality threshold and the strictest error-elimination algorithm, was used for CDR3 identification, clonotype clustering and error correction. A nonparametric unseen species model with Euler transformation was used to estimate a lower bound on total TCR beta diversity. TCRdb ran its own pipeline on the public reads, namely fastp trimming at Q25 and MiXCR clone calling, and kept in-frame beta chains. Merged by CDR3 protein, the rows form single entries marked with the most common genes and DNA. The V and J calls and clone size are TCRdb's, not the authors'. This sample lists 550,000 to 700,000 distinct CDR3 sequences; about 25% were detected once. The top ten clonotypes cover approximately 17% of the sample.

Paper-wide results and their limitations: As age increased, observed TCR beta diversity per million T cells dropped in a roughly linear way, and a significant reduction was already evident by age 40. Compared with the aged group, the long-lived group had more naive CD4+ T cells, fewer expanded clones and increased TCR diversity, suggesting age selection. Observed TCR beta diversity correlated strongly with the percentage of naive T cells measured by flow cytometry. Conclusive comparison of naive and antigen-experienced compartments was prevented by the profiling of bulk unsorted PBMCs. Donor CMV infection status was unknown, potentially confounding age-related changes in expanded clonotypes. Estimates of total diversity based on one million sequenced T cells were regarded as lower bounds and as underestimates.

CDR1 and CDR2 (MNHEY, SVGAGI) derive from the germline V gene. Between the V and J ends, shortened by 5 bases and 5 bases respectively, the junction contains 18 bases. The CDR3 numbers 15 residues from cysteine through phenylalanine. The only DNA kept is the CDR3, 45 bases in frame from the first base. Source material: blood. The chain uses TRBV6-5 and TRBJ1-2; tentative D gene TRBD1, with 5 bases matching. This receptor was identified in a woman in her 70s in good health. The nucleotides read TGTGCCAGCAGTCCGTCGACGGCCTGGGGGTATGGCTACACCTTC. This is translated as CASSPSTAWGYGYTF.